This TCR beta chain was documented in a study of shared clonotypes between healthy human individuals. The assay was immunoSEQ multiplex PCR, and TCRdb's table has in-frame clones only and misses some. The sample holds about 700,000 clones, about 90% seen once. Naive CD8 cells, CD45RO-negative and positively selected for CCR7, excluded terminally differentiated effector memory CD45RA+ cells. V dropped 3 bases and J dropped 0 bases, with 9 bases sitting between them. Germline V lookup: CDR1 SNHLY, CDR2 FYNNEI. The CDR3 totals 15 residues. Sequenced input: naive CD8+ T cells sorted from blood. The rearrangement links TRBV2 to TRBJ2-1; the D gene could be TRBD1 or TRBD2 (5 bases each). This TCR was sampled from a man aged 25-45 years in good health. CDR3 nucleotides: TGTGCCAGCAGTGAGAAGGGGAGCTCCTACAATGAGCAGTTCTTC. Encoded protein: CASSEKGSSYNEQFF.